Listed below are T cell receptor beta chains from one sample, sequenced in a study of blood T cell repertoires in COVID-19. The method was immunoSEQ multiplex PCR; TCRdb's version includes in-frame clones alone and lacks a portion of them. The repertoire includes 120,000 to 150,000 clones, about four fifths of them detected once, and about 1.5% sits in the top ten. Sequenced sample: PBMCs or T cells enriched from blood (not recorded which). All receptors come from a woman younger than 35 who had been exposed to COVID-19. Both conserved end residues are part of each CDR3. The D gene is left open where the match is weak. Clone sizes are given selectively: once, few, many, or a class where the clone is expanded.

>.|TRBD1|TRBJ2-2|TRBV24-1
TGTGCCACCCGACAGGGATACACCGGGGAGCTGTTTTTT
CATRQGYTGELFF
>.|.|TRBJ1-1|TRBV7-9
TGTGCCAGCAGCCTCGTGGGGAGCATGAACACTGAAGCTTTCTTT
CASSLVGSMNTEAFF
>.|.|TRBJ1-5|TRBV27
TGTGCCAGCAGTTCGCACAGAGACCGAAATCAGCCCCAGCATTTT
CASSSHRDRNQPQHF
>.|.|TRBJ2-5|TRBV29-1
TGCAGCGCCGAGGGTGTTGGAGAGACCCAGTACTTC
CSAEGVGETQYF
>.|TRBD2|TRBJ2-7|TRBV28
TGTGCCAGCAGTAGCGGGAGGGCCTCCTACGAGCAGTACTTC
CASSSGRASYEQYF
>.|TRBD2|TRBJ2-1|TRBV30
TGTGCCTGGAGTCTTGGGACTAGCGGGAGGAATGAGCAGTTCTTC
CAWSLGTSGRNEQFF
>few|.|TRBJ1-5|TRBV18
TGTGCCAGCTCACCATATCAGGGTCAGCCCCAGCATTTT
CASSPYQGQPQHF
>once|.|TRBJ1-1|TRBV9
TGTGCCAGCAGCAGGCTGGACAGAAACACTGAAGCTTTCTTT
CASSRLDRNTEAFF
>once|.|TRBJ1-3|TRBV11-2
TGTGCCAGCAGCTCATGGGAGTATGGAAACACCATATATTTT
CASSSWEYGNTIYF
>.|.|TRBJ2-3|TRBV5-5
TGTGCCAGCAGCTTGGCAGGGGCTAGCACAGATACGCAGTATTTT
CASSLAGASTDTQYF
>many|TRBD1|TRBJ1-2|TRBV27
TGTGCCAGCAGCCCAACAGGGGGAAGGGGCTACACCTTC
CASSPTGGRGYTF
>.|.|TRBJ2-7|TRBV6-1
TGTGTCAGCAGGGAAAAGAAGCGGGCCCTGAGGAACGAGCAGTACTTC
CVSREKKRALRNEQYF
>.|TRBD1|TRBJ2-7|TRBV14
TGTGCCAGCAGCCAAGGACAGGGATCCTACGAGCAGTACTTC
CASSQGQGSYEQYF
>.|TRBD1|TRBJ1-5|TRBV28
TGTGCCGTTAGACAGGGTGAAGGTCAGCCCCAGCATTTT
CAVRQGEGQPQHF
>few|.|TRBJ1-2|TRBV7-3
TGTGCCAGCAGCTTAAGTCAGGGGATTTACTTTTGCTACACCTTC
CASSLSQGIYFCYTF
>.|.|TRBJ2-1|TRBV4-1
TGCGCCAGCAGCCAAGATCAACCAGCGGGTTACAATGAGCAGTTCTTC
CASSQDQPAGYNEQFF
>.|TRBD1|TRBJ1-3|TRBV3-1/TRBV3-2
TGTGCCAGCAGCCAAGTAGGACAGGACTCTGGAAACACCATATATTTT
CASSQVGQDSGNTIYF
>few|TRBD2|TRBJ2-5|TRBV11-3
TGTGCCAGCAGCAGAGCGGGAGGGCAAGAGACCCAGTACTTC
CASSRAGGQETQYF
>.|.|TRBJ1-4|TRBV28
TGTGCCAGCAGTCCCGACAGGCTATGGGAAAAACTGTTTTTT
CASSPDRLWEKLFF
>.|.|TRBJ1-1|TRBV12-3/TRBV12-4
TGTGCCAGCAGGCCAATGGGGGGAGCTTTCTTT
CASRPMGGAFF
>.|TRBD1|TRBJ1-2|TRBV7-3
TGTGCCAGCAGCTTCCAGGGGGCGCGTGGCTACACCTTC
CASSFQGARGYTF
>.|.|TRBJ1-2|TRBV4-1
TGCGCCAGCAGCCAAGAGGAGGCAGGCAGGGGCGCCTATGGCTACACCTTC
CASSQEEAGRGAYGYTF
>.|TRBD1|TRBJ2-3|TRBV7-3
TGTGCCAGCAGCCTGACAGGGGGAGTTAGCACTAGCACAGATACGCAGTATTTT
CASSLTGGVSTSTDTQYF
>.|.|TRBJ2-3|TRBV4-2
TGTGCCAGCAGCCAGGGAGAGACAGATACGCAGTATTTT
CASSQGETDTQYF
>.|.|TRBJ2-7|TRBV7-9
TGTGCCAGCAGCTCGGGCGGGCAAAACCGCGTCTACGAGCAGTACTTC
CASSSGGQNRVYEQYF
>.|TRBD2|TRBJ2-3|TRBV7-3
TGTGCCAGCAGCTTAGGGATAGCGGGCTACCGGACAGATACGCAGTATTTT
CASSLGIAGYRTDTQYF
>once|TRBD1|TRBJ1-2|TRBV19
TGTGCCAGTAGTTTAACCCGGGACAGGGGTTCAGGCTACACCTTC
CASSLTRDRGSGYTF